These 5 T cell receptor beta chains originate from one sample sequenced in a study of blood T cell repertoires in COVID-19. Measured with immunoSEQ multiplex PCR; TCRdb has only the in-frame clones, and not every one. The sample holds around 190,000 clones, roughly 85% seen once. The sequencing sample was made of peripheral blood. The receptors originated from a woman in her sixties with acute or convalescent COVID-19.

CDR3 amino acids: CASSQGQYQPQHF. CDR3 sequence (DNA): TGTGCCAGCAGCCAAGGGCAGTATCAGCCCCAGCATTTT. This chain links TRBV3-1 (or the pseudogene TRBV3-2) with TRBJ1-5, with unresolved D. The CDR3 consists of 13 residues. Trimming pared 1 base from V and 5 bases from J, leaving 6 bases between. Germline CDR1 is LGHDT and CDR2 is YNNKEL (reference sequence).

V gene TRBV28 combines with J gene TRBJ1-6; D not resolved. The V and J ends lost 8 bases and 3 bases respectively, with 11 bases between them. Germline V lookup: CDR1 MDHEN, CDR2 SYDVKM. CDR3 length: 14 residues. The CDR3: CASGGQVYNSPLHF. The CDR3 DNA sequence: TGTGCCAGCGGAGGGCAGGTCTATAATTCACCCCTCCACTTT. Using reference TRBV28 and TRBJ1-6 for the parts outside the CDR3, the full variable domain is DVKVTQSSRYLVKRTGEKVFLECVQDMDHENMFWYRQDPGLGLRLIYFSYDVKMKEKGDIPEGYSVSREKKERFSLILESASTNQTSMYLCASGGQVYNSPLHFGNGTRLTVT.

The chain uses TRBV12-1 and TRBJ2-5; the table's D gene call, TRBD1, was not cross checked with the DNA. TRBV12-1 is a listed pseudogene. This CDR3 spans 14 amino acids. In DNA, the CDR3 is TGTGCCAGCAAGCGGGCTAACAGGGGGGAGACCCAGTACTTC. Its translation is CASKRANRGETQYF.

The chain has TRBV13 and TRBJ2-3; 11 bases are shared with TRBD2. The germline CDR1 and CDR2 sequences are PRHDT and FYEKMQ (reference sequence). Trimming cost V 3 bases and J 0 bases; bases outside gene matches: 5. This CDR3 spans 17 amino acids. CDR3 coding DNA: TGTGCCAGCAGCTTGTGGACTAGCGGGTCTAGCACAGATACGCAGTATTTT. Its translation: CASSLWTSGSSTDTQYF.

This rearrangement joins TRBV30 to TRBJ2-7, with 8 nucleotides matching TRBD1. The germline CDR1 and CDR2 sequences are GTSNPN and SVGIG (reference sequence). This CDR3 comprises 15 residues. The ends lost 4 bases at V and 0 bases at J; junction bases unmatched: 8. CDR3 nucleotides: TGTGCCTGGATCCTGACAGGGGATTTCTCCTACGAGCAGTACGTC. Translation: CAWILTGDFSYEQYV.